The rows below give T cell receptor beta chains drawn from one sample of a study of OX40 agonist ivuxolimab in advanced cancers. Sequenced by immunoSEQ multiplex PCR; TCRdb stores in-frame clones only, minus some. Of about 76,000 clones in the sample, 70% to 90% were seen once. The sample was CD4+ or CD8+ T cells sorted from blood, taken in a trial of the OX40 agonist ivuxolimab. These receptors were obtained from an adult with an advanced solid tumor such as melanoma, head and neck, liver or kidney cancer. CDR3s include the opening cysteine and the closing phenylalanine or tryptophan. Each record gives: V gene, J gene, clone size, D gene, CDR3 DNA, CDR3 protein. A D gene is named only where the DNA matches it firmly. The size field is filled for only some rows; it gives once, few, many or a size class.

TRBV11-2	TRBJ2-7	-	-	TGTGCCAGCACCCAGGGAGCGGGTCCCTCCTACGAGCAGTACTTC	CASTQGAGPSYEQYF
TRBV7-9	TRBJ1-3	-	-	TGTGCCAGCAGCATAGCAGTCTCTGGAAACACCATATATTTT	CASSIAVSGNTIYF
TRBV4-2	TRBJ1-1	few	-	TGTGCCAGCAGCCAAGGGGAAACACCTAGAGCTTTCTTT	CASSQGETPRAFF
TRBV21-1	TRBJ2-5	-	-	TGTGCCAGCAGCCAAAGTCCAGTGTACCAAGAGACCCAGTACTTC	CASSQSPVYQETQYF
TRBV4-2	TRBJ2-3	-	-	TGTGCCAGCAGCCTCAATCCTAGTGCAGATACGCAGTATTTT	CASSLNPSADTQYF
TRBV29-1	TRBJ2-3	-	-	TGCAGCGTTCAGGACGCGGCCACAGATACGCAGTATTTT	CSVQDAATDTQYF
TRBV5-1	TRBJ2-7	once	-	TGCGCCAGCAGCTCCGCCCTAGGGTCCCCCTACGAGCAGTACTTC	CASSSALGSPYEQYF
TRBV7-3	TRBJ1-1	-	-	TGTGCCAGCAGCTTAACATTGGACACTGAAGCTTTCTTT	CASSLTLDTEAFF
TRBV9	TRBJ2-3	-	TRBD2	TGTGCCAGCAGCGTAGGGCTCGGGGCTAGCGGGGGGGCGGATACGCAGTATTTT	CASSVGLGASGGADTQYF
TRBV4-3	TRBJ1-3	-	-	TGCGCCAGCAGCCAAGCGGGGAACTCTGGAAACACCATATATTTT	CASSQAGNSGNTIYF
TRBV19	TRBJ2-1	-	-	TGTGCCAGTAGTGGATGGGTTGCCAGTGAGCAGTTCTTC	CASSGWVASEQFF
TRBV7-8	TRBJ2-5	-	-	TGTGCCAGCAGCGGCGGGGGCTGGGAGACCCAGTACTTC	CASSGGGWETQYF
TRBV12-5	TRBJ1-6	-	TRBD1	TGTGCTAGTGCTATACAGGGGGTAGATTCACCCCTCCACTTT	CASAIQGVDSPLHF
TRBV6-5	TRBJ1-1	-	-	TGTGCCAGCAGTTGGGGCACTGAAGCTTTCTTT	CASSWGTEAFF